The 25 T cell receptor beta chains given below trace back to one sample, sequenced in a study of T cells in Graves' hyperthyroidism and ophthalmopathy. Amplified regions were TCR beta CDR3 sequences from RNA transcripts. Primed by the HTBI set, a first-round RT-PCR was run on the TCR CDR3. TCRdb independently ran MiXCR on the multiplex PCR reads; one entry per CDR3 protein. The profile shows 350,000 to 400,000 distinct CDR3 sequences, approximately 13% of them singletons. The sample taken for sequencing was blood. These receptors were obtained from a woman aged 60 to 75 with Graves' hyperthyroidism.

The genes are TRBV5-4 and TRBJ2-7; D unclear. This CDR3 spans 14 amino acids. The V end was cut by 1 base, the J end by 2 bases, with 10 bases between. The germline CDR1 and CDR2 sequences are SGHNT and YYREEE (reference sequence). The CDR3 protein is CASSLSDTTYEQYF. CDR3 DNA sequence: TGTGCCAGCAGCTTGTCCGACACCACCTACGAGCAGTACTTC.

This clonotype came up a few times. CDR3 loop: CASSHAGSESYNEQFF. As DNA, the CDR3 is TGTGCCAGCAGCCACGCGGGGAGCGAATCCTACAATGAGCAGTTCTTC. The rearrangement links TRBV4-2 to TRBJ2-1; tentatively, D is TRBD2 (6 bases). The germline V gene has CDR1 LGHNA and CDR2 YNFKEQ. The CDR3 runs 16 residues. V was cut by 3 bases and J by 1 base, with 13 bases left in between.

This clonotype has a count of ten or more. This chain joins TRBV12-3 or TRBV12-4 and TRBJ2-1; TRBD1 matches at 7 bases. The CDR3 sequence is 15 residues long. Trimming cost V 7 bases and J 5 bases; bases outside gene matches: 11. CDR3 DNA sequence: TGTGCCAGCAACCTGGGACAGAGCAACCACAATGAGCAGTTCTTC. This translates into CASNLGQSNHNEQFF.

This clonotype was counted at least ten times. This chain uses TRBV11-2 with TRBJ2-1; D may correspond to TRBD1 or TRBD2 (5 bases each). Germline V gene lookup returns CDR1 SGHAT and CDR2 FQNNGV. V was shortened by 4 bases and J by 3 bases, with 19 bases between the two germline ends. This CDR3 comprises 17 residues. CDR3 nucleotide sequence: TGTGCCAGCAGCTCGCTAGGAAGGGGACGAAACTACAATGAGCAGTTCTTC. Protein product: CASSSLGRGRNYNEQFF.

In its sample, this clonotype was seen many times. The gene calls are TRBV7-3 and TRBJ2-1, with 13 bases matching TRBD2. J lost 7 bases, V lost 5 bases, and 5 bases had no gene match. The germline V gene has CDR1 SGHTA and CDR2 FQGTGA. The CDR3 has 15 residues. The CDR3 DNA reads as TGTGCCAGCAGCCAACTAGCGGGAGGGGGTAATGAGCAGTTCTTC. Its translation: CASSQLAGGGNEQFF.

The table lists this clonotype with many counts. The J gene is TRBJ1-5, the V gene TRBV19; TRBD1 might be the D (6 bases). V was trimmed by 6 bases and J by 3 bases, leaving 12 bases between them. In germline, CDR1 is LNHDA, CDR2 SQIVND (reference sequence). This CDR3 has 14 residues. The CDR3: CASRNRVSNQPQHF. CDR3 sequence (DNA): TGTGCCAGTAGGAACAGGGTGTCCAATCAGCCCCAGCATTTT. Looking up the rest from reference TRBV19 and TRBJ1-5 gives the full variable domain: DGGITQSPKYLFRKEGQNVTLSCEQNLNHDAMYWYRQDPGQGLRLIYYSQIVNDFQKGDIAEGYSVSREKKESFPLTVTSAQKNPTAFYLCASRNRVSNQPQHFGDGTRLSIL.

Concerning this clonotype: A much larger clone differs from this one at a single base, so this may be a read error. The chain links TRBV3-1 to TRBJ2-1; perhaps TRBD2 as D (6 bases). Germline values: CDR1 LGHDT, CDR2 YNNKEL (reference sequence). There are 15 residues in the CDR3. The CDR3, as DNA: TGTGCCAGCAGTCCAGCGGGCATCTCCTACGATGAGCAGTTCTTC. Translating gives CASSPAGISYDEQFF.

This clonotype was seen many times. The chain is built from TRBV12-3 or TRBV12-4 and TRBJ2-5, with 11 positions matching TRBD1. The CDR3 loop spans 14 amino acids. V lost 5 bases to trimming and J lost 4 bases; unmatched junction nucleotides: 3. This CDR3 reads CASSQDRGLETQYF. In DNA, the CDR3 is TGTGCCAGCAGTCAGGACAGGGGGCTAGAGACCCAGTACTTC.

The chain employs TRBV18 and TRBJ2-6, with 8 nucleotides matching TRBD1. V dropped 6 bases and J dropped 0; count of bases not matched to a gene: 7. This CDR3 region has 17 residues. Per germline, CDR1 KGHSH and CDR2 LQKENI. The CDR3 loop reads CASSQGTGGSGANVLTF. CDR3 DNA sequence: TGTGCCAGCTCGCAGGGGACAGGAGGCTCTGGGGCCAACGTCCTGACTTTC. The complete variable domain, with remaining parts taken from reference TRBV18 and TRBJ2-6, reads NAGVMQNPRHLVRRRGQEARLRCSPMKGHSHVYWYRQLPEEGLKFMVYLQKENIIDESGMPKERFSAEFPKEGPSILRIQQVVRGDSAAYFCASSQGTGGSGANVLTFGAGSRLTVL.

The chain employs TRBV9 and TRBJ2-1; D is unclear. V lost 0 bases and J 6 bases, leaving 7 bases between the germline ends. In germline, CDR1 is SGDLS, CDR2 YYNGEE. This CDR3 is built from 13 residues. CDR3 sequence (DNA): TGTGCCAGCAGCGTAGAGCTCAGCAATGAGCAGTTCTTC. Translation gives CASSVELSNEQFF.

This clonotype came up many times. The CDR3 nucleotides read TGTGCCAGCAGCGCCATGACTAGCGGGAGCACCGGGGAGCTGTTTTTT. It encodes CASSAMTSGSTGELFF. The chain has TRBV11-2 and TRBJ2-2; 12 bases are a match to TRBD2. The junction had 5 bases not matched to a gene; V was cut back by 5 bases and J by 4 bases. The CDR3 covers 16 residues. The germline CDR1 and CDR2 sequences are SGHAT and FQNNGV. Supplemented by reference TRBV11-2 and TRBJ2-2, the full variable domain reads EAGVAQSPRYKIIEKRQSVAFWCNPISGHATLYWYQQILGQGPKLLIQFQNNGVVDDSQLPKDRFSAERLKGVDSTLKIQPAKLEDSAVYLCASSAMTSGSTGELFFGEGSRLTVL.

This clonotype was observed at least ten times. The chain employs TRBV3-1 and TRBJ2-1; TRBD2 aligns across 13 bases. The CDR3 consists of 15 residues. Per germline, CDR1 LGHDT and CDR2 YNNKEL (reference sequence). The junction had 0 bases not matched to a gene; V was cut back by 1 base and J by 6 bases. The CDR3 sequence is CASSQGTSGSNEQFF. The CDR3 region has the DNA TGTGCCAGCAGCCAAGGGACTAGCGGGAGCAATGAGCAGTTCTTC.

This clonotype was counted many times. The V gene is TRBV3-1, the J gene TRBJ2-3, with 9 nucleotides matching TRBD2. V shed 5 bases and J 2 bases; nucleotides not matched to a gene: 8. The CDR3 covers 16 residues. The germline CDR1 and CDR2 sequences are LGHDT and YNNKEL (reference sequence). The chain's CDR3 is CASSFAGGPPTDTQYF. The CDR3 nucleotides are TGTGCCAGCAGCTTCGCGGGAGGGCCCCCCACAGATACGCAGTATTTT.

This clonotype was detected once. V gene TRBV29-1 combines with J gene TRBJ1-2; 7 nucleotides line up with TRBD1. CDR1 SQVTM and CDR2 ANQGSEA come from the germline V gene. Trimming cost V 5 bases and J 6 bases; bases outside gene matches: 12. The CDR3 is 14 residues long. The CDR3 here is CSVLTRGYQDGYTF. CDR3 bases: TGCAGCGTTTTAACCAGGGGGTATCAGGATGGCTACACCTTC.

In this sample, this clonotype turned up many times. The chain recombines TRBV6-1 with TRBJ2-7; 9 positions agree with TRBD1. Germline assignment: CDR1 MNHNS and CDR2 SASEGT. The CDR3 runs to 14 residues. The J segment lost 5 bases and the V segment lost 8 bases, leaving 10 bases of the junction unmatched. The CDR3 DNA is TGTGCCAGCCCGGGGGACAGGGAGATCCACGAGCAGTACTTC. Residues: CASPGDREIHEQYF.

This clonotype was recorded at least ten times. This sequence joins TRBV4-1 and TRBJ2-5, with D perhaps given as TRBD1 or TRBD2 (6 bases each). Germline V lookup: CDR1 MGHRA, CDR2 YSYEKL. This CDR3 has 15 residues. V lost 4 bases and J 1 base, leaving 13 bases between the germline ends. The chain's CDR3 is CASSPIRGLQETQYF. The CDR3, as DNA: TGCGCCAGCAGCCCCATCAGGGGACTCCAAGAGACCCAGTACTTC.

There are many counts of this clonotype. The gene calls are TRBV5-1 and TRBJ2-7; possible D gene TRBD1, 6 bases. From germline, CDR1 is SGHRS and CDR2 YFSETQ. V lost 1 base and J 3 bases, leaving 8 bases between the germline ends. CDR3 size: 13 residues. The CDR3 loop is CASSLSGDYEQYF. The CDR3 region has the DNA TGCGCCAGCAGCTTGTCAGGGGACTACGAGCAGTACTTC.

This clonotype was counted only a few times. The CDR3 loop reads CASSTSGSGTDTQYF. The CDR3 DNA sequence: TGTGCCAGCAGTACAAGCGGGAGCGGCACAGATACGCAGTATTTT. The chain is built from TRBV27 and TRBJ2-3, with TRBD2 matching over 8 bases. From germline, CDR1 is MNHEY and CDR2 SMNVEV (reference sequence). The CDR3 length is 15 residues. V shed 5 bases, J shed 1 base, and the junction held 5 bases outside the gene matches.

This clonotype occurred many times. V is TRBV20-1 and J is TRBJ2-1; perhaps TRBD1 as D (5 bases). The CDR3 has 16 residues. Trimming stripped 0 bases from V and 2 bases from J, with 14 bases between. Looked up from germline, CDR1 is DFQATT and CDR2 is SNEGSKA (reference sequence). The CDR3, as DNA: TGCAGTGCTAGAGATCTGGAAAGGGGCGCCTACAATGAGCAGTTCTTC. This encodes CSARDLERGAYNEQFF.

This clonotype has more than one count but fewer than ten. The genes are TRBV6-5 and TRBJ2-5, with TRBD1 matching over 8 bases. Germline-derived CDR1 and CDR2 are MNHEY and SVGAGI. V shed 2 bases, J shed 7 bases, and the junction held 3 bases outside the gene matches. CDR3 size: 13 residues. Written as DNA, the CDR3 is TGTGCCAGCAGTTACGAACAGGGGGGGACCCAGTACTTC. It translates to CASSYEQGGTQYF.

This clonotype was detected many times. The chain has TRBV20-1 and TRBJ2-7; 11 bases align to TRBD2. The CDR3 extends over 18 amino acids. Per the germline V gene, CDR1 is DFQATT and CDR2 is SNEGSKA (reference sequence). Trimming at V came to 5 bases and at J to 2 bases, leaving 17 bases not matched to a gene. CDR3 in DNA: TGCAGTGCTTTAACCGGGACTAGCGGTCCGACCCTTACCTACGAGCAGTACTTC. Encoded protein: CSALTGTSGPTLTYEQYF.

V and J are TRBV27 and TRBJ2-4, with 9 bases fitting TRBD2. This CDR3 has 16 amino acids. Trimming cost V 4 bases and J 7 bases; bases outside gene matches: 11. CDR1 is MNHEY and CDR2 is SMNVEV in the germline V gene (reference sequence). CDR3 sequence (DNA): TGTGCCAGCAGTTCCAAGACGAGCGGGAGGCGGAACATTCAGTACTTC. It is translated as CASSSKTSGRRNIQYF.

This clonotype was recorded at least ten times. The V call is TRBV10-3, the J call TRBJ1-2; D gene ambiguous. There are 12 residues in the CDR3. With 10 bases removed from V and 2 bases from J, the gap between germline ends came to 11 bases. In germline, CDR1 is ENHRY, CDR2 SYGVKD. The CDR3 nucleotides read TGTGCCACCGAATCAGCCAACTATGGCTACACCTTC. Translation gives CATESANYGYTF.

In its sample, this clonotype was seen many times. The chain joins TRBV20-1 to TRBJ2-7, with 14 bases aligning to TRBD2. V shed 0 bases and J 3 bases; nucleotides not matched to a gene: 7. The CDR3 spans 17 residues. CDR1 and CDR2 from the germline V gene are DFQATT and SNEGSKA (reference sequence). The CDR3 region is CSARDFETSGRGYEQYF. The CDR3 DNA is TGCAGTGCTAGAGATTTCGAGACTAGCGGGAGGGGCTACGAGCAGTACTTC.

This clonotype was recorded at least ten times. The chain recombines TRBV19 with TRBJ2-5; TRBD1 matches at 7 bases. This CDR3 contains 15 residues. Germline V gene sequence: CDR1 LNHDA, CDR2 SQIVND (reference sequence). V trimming: 2 bases; J trimming: 2 bases; junction bases outside the gene matches: 5. The CDR3 DNA follows: TGTGCCAGTAGTATATCAGGGACAGAACAAGAGACCCAGTACTTC. This codes for CASSISGTEQETQYF.